A selection of T cell receptor beta chains follows, all from one sample in a study of blood T cell repertoires in COVID-19. Here immunoSEQ multiplex PCR was the method, and the copy in TCRdb shows in-frame clones only, minus some. The table includes about 260,000 clones, 85% detected once. Input material: peripheral blood. The receptors here all came from a human donor in a cohort sampled during active COVID-19. The CDR3 runs from the conserved cysteine through the conserved F or W. The order of the fields is J gene, V gene, clone size, CDR3 protein. Size is stated for part of the rows, as once, few or many counts, or as a class when the clone is expanded.

J: TRBJ1-4
V: TRBV10-2
size: .
CDR3: CASSPTGGPNEKLFF

J: TRBJ2-4
V: TRBV18
size: .
CDR3: CASSSSAPNIQYF

J: TRBJ2-2
V: TRBV7-6
size: .
CDR3: CASSYRTSGRGTGELFF

J: TRBJ2-7
V: TRBV11-2
size: .
CDR3: CASSLELAGAREQYF

J: TRBJ1-5
V: TRBV19
size: .
CDR3: CASSIRYPGPQHF

J: TRBJ2-7
V: TRBV18
size: .
CDR3: CASSSPGQGVFEQYF

J: TRBJ2-1
V: TRBV11-3
size: .
CDR3: CASSAGTDNEQFF

J: TRBJ2-3
V: TRBV2
size: .
CDR3: CASRPGGAGTDTQYF

J: TRBJ1-1
V: TRBV7-9
size: .
CDR3: CASSLEGANAEAFF

J: TRBJ2-1
V: TRBV5-1
size: .
CDR3: CASSRSGTSYNEQFF

J: TRBJ2-3
V: TRBV6-4
size: medium-sized
CDR3: CASSEMGHNTDTQYF

J: TRBJ2-6
V: TRBV7-3
size: .
CDR3: CASSLNFQDSGANVLTF

J: TRBJ2-2
V: TRBV5-1
size: .
CDR3: CASSRTSGNTGELFF

J: TRBJ2-3
V: TRBV28
size: .
CDR3: CASSTATGGRTDTQYF

J: TRBJ2-2
V: TRBV2
size: .
CDR3: CAITGTSGRTGELFF

J: TRBJ2-4
V: TRBV19
size: .
CDR3: CASSTGTSIAKNIQYF

J: TRBJ2-7
V: TRBV11-2
size: .
CDR3: CASSLDPRASYEQYF

J: TRBJ1-1
V: TRBV4-1
size: .
CDR3: CASSHTGGRDTEAFF

J: TRBJ1-1
V: TRBV5-4
size: .
CDR3: CASSPGGMNTEAFF

J: TRBJ1-3
V: TRBV15
size: .
CDR3: CATSRDKTTGNTIYF

J: TRBJ1-2
V: TRBV14
size: .
CDR3: CASSRTGWGDGYTF

J: TRBJ2-7
V: TRBV5-1
size: once
CDR3: CASSPLGSGQGYF

J: TRBJ2-1
V: TRBV7-2
size: .
CDR3: CASSPNRFREQFF

J: TRBJ1-2
V: TRBV18
size: .
CDR3: CASSPGQGSGYTF

J: TRBJ2-1
V: TRBV4-2
size: .
CDR3: CASSLGLADYNEQFF

J: TRBJ2-5
V: TRBV18
size: .
CDR3: CASSPPGQGGKTQYF

J: TRBJ1-1
V: TRBV18
size: .
CDR3: CASSPQAANPSGTEAFF

J: TRBJ2-2
V: TRBV6-5
size: .
CDR3: CASSRDRRTGELFF

J: TRBJ1-2
V: TRBV6-2/TRBV6-3
size: .
CDR3: CASSYAPLYGYTF

J: TRBJ2-3
V: TRBV7-2
size: .
CDR3: CASSRRGGTGRDTQYF

J: TRBJ1-3
V: TRBV5-1
size: .
CDR3: CASSLDGSLSGNTIYF

J: TRBJ2-3
V: TRBV10-3
size: .
CDR3: CAISDPLLRTSTDTQYF

J: TRBJ2-3
V: TRBV5-4
size: once
CDR3: CASSPGGWQSSTDTQYF

J: TRBJ2-7
V: TRBV2
size: .
CDR3: CASRNLAGEASEQYF

J: TRBJ2-7
V: TRBV15
size: .
CDR3: CATSREGALGPGSYEQYF

J: TRBJ2-2
V: TRBV6-1
size: .
CDR3: CASSEFNIRGTTGELFF